These T cell receptor beta chains were read from a single sample in a study of spatial heterogeneity in lung cancer. TCRdb processed the 5' RACE reads anew with MiXCR; each CDR3 protein has one entry. The sample carries more than 1,500 distinct CDR3 sequences, about 7% recorded once. The material sequenced was normal lung tissue next to the tumor, taken at surgery. The source is a male donor with early-stage non-small cell lung cancer. Each CDR3 is given with its conserved first and last residue. D genes are given only for firm matches. Size is omitted from some rows. Given values are once, few, many or a class for expanded clones.

>medium-sized|.|TRBJ1-2|13|TRBV9
TGTGCCAGCAGCCCCGCAGGAAACTATGGCTACACCTTC
CASSPAGNYGYTF
>medium-sized|TRBD1|TRBJ2-7|16|TRBV30
TGTGCCTGGAGTAACGAGGGGGACAGGGGAAGATACGAGCAGTACTTC
CAWSNEGDRGRYEQYF
>medium-sized|TRBD1|TRBJ1-1|14|TRBV7-3
TGTGCCAGCAGCTTAGGGACAGCAAACACTGAAGCTTTCTTT
CASSLGTANTEAFF
>medium-sized|.|TRBJ1-1|13|TRBV6-5
TGTGCCAGCAGCCCTGGCCCTAGGGACGATGCTTTCTTT
CASSPGPRDDAFF
>medium-sized|.|TRBJ2-3|15|TRBV27
TGTGCCAGCAGGGGTAGCCGACGCAACACAGATACGCAGTATTTT
CASRGSRRNTDTQYF
>medium-sized|.|TRBJ2-5|11|TRBV20-1
TGCAGTGCTTTCCTCCAAGAGACCCAGTACTTC
CSAFLQETQYF
>medium-sized|TRBD2|TRBJ2-1|15|TRBV7-2
TGTGCCAGCAGCCCCGGACTAGCGGCCTACAATGAGCAGTTCTTC
CASSPGLAAYNEQFF
>.|.|TRBJ2-2|14|TRBV9
TGTGCCAGCAGCGTAGAGCCGAACACCGGGGAGCTGTTTTTT
CASSVEPNTGELFF
>medium-sized|.|TRBJ2-5|13|TRBV20-1
TGCAGTGCTAGGGGGACCACCGGTCAGACCCAGTACTTC
CSARGTTGQTQYF
>medium-sized|.|TRBJ2-1|13|TRBV5-4
TGTGCCAGCAGCTTGGGAGGTGGTCCCCGGCGCCCTTTC
CASSLGGGPRRPF
>.|TRBD1|TRBJ2-7|14|TRBV25-1
TGTGCCAGCAGTGAGACAGGGGTGACTGGTGAGCAGTACTTC
CASSETGVTGEQYF
>.|.|TRBJ2-3|12|TRBV28
TGTGCCAGCAGTTGGGGTACAGATACGCAGTATTTT
CASSWGTDTQYF
>medium-sized|TRBD1|TRBJ2-2|16|TRBV5-1
TGCGCCAGCAGCTCCGGGACAGGGACCTTCACCGGGGAGCTGTTTTTT
CASSSGTGTFTGELFF
>medium-sized|.|TRBJ2-3|15|TRBV9
TGTGCCAGCAGCGCCGGCGGGGCTTTCACAGATACGCAGTATTTT
CASSAGGAFTDTQYF
>medium-sized|.|TRBJ2-3|14|TRBV5-5
TGTGCCAGCAGCCCGTCCCAAGCGGCAGATACGCAGTATTTT
CASSPSQAADTQYF
>medium-sized|TRBD1|TRBJ1-1|19|TRBV10-3
TGTGCCATCAGTGAGGGAGGACAGGGGGCTTTGGCTATGAACACTGAAGCTTTCTTT
CAISEGGQGALAMNTEAFF
>medium-sized|.|TRBJ2-1|13|TRBV7-9
TGTGCCAGCAGCTTAGCGGTGGGCAGGGAGCAGTTCTTC
CASSLAVGREQFF
>medium-sized|.|TRBJ1-5|14|TRBV28
TGTGCCAGCAGGTCAGGGGATCTGAATCAGCCCCAGCATTTT
CASRSGDLNQPQHF
>.|TRBD2|TRBJ2-1|15|TRBV11-1
TGTGCCAGCAGCATTAGCGGGGGGGCCAGGAATGAGCAGTTCTTC
CASSISGGARNEQFF
>medium-sized|TRBD2|TRBJ2-7|11|TRBV6-2/TRBV6-3
TGTGCCTCTAGCGGCGCTTACGAGCAGTACTTC
CASSGAYEQYF
>medium-sized|TRBD1|TRBJ2-7|14|TRBV19
TGTGCCAGTAGTATTCCAGGGGGCGCATACGAGCAGTACTTC
CASSIPGGAYEQYF
>medium-sized|.|TRBJ2-1|16|TRBV28
TGTGCCAGCAAAACTTTCTCCCAGAGCTCCTACAATGAGCAGTTCTTC
CASKTFSQSSYNEQFF
>medium-sized|.|TRBJ1-3|14|TRBV2
TGTGCCAGCAGATCGTCGACAGGAGGAAACACCATATATTTT
CASRSSTGGNTIYF
>.|.|TRBJ1-1|11|TRBV3-1
TGTGCCAGCGGGCCGGACACTGAAGCTTTCTTT
CASGPDTEAFF
>medium-sized|.|TRBJ2-3|12|TRBV5-1
TGCGCCAGCAGCTCCATTACAGATACGCAGTATTTT
CASSSITDTQYF
>medium-sized|TRBD1|TRBJ1-5|19|TRBV28
TGTGCCAGCAGTTTGGAGCCGGACAGGGGTATACTCCCTGGTCAGCCCCAGCATTTT
CASSLEPDRGILPGQPQHF
>.|.|TRBJ2-3|12|TRBV27
TGTGCCAGCAGTTTATCACGAGATACGCAGTATTTT
CASSLSRDTQYF
>medium-sized|.|TRBJ2-7|12|TRBV28
TGTGCCAGCAGGGAGGGCCCCTACGAGCAGTACTTC
CASREGPYEQYF
>.|.|TRBJ2-5|16|TRBV12-3/TRBV12-4
TGTGCCAGCAGTCCGGCGAGAGGGGGGGGGAAAGAGACCCAGTACTTC
CASSPARGGGKETQYF
>few|.|TRBJ1-5|15|TRBV28
TGTGCCAGCAGGAAGACTCTATATAGCAATCAGCCCCAGCATTTT
CASRKTLYSNQPQHF
>medium-sized|.|TRBJ1-5|14|TRBV4-1
TGCGCCAGCAGCCAATATGGCAGCAATCAGCCCCAGCATTTT
CASSQYGSNQPQHF
>medium-sized|.|TRBJ2-5|15|TRBV30
TGTGCCTGGAGTGTTGGGCCCTCTAAAAGGGAGACCCAGTACTTC
CAWSVGPSKRETQYF
>few|.|TRBJ1-5|13|TRBV6-1
TGTGCCAGCAGTAGGGGTTATGACGGGCCCCAGCATTTT
CASSRGYDGPQHF
>medium-sized|.|TRBJ2-1|15|TRBV3-1
TGTGCCAGCAGCCAAGATCGGGGTTTCTACAATGAGCAGTTCTTC
CASSQDRGFYNEQFF
>medium-sized|.|TRBJ2-1|14|TRBV7-2
TGTGCCAGCAGCTTATTCGTTGGGCGGGATGAGCAGTTCTTC
CASSLFVGRDEQFF
>medium-sized|.|TRBJ2-5|11|TRBV5-4
TGTGCCAGCAGCTTGGAAGAGACCCAGTACTTC
CASSLEETQYF
>medium-sized|.|TRBJ1-4|18|TRBV20-1
TGCAGTGCTAGAGTTGCGTTCTCGGGAGAGAGTCTAAAGGAAAAACTGTTTTTT
CSARVAFSGESLKEKLFF
>medium-sized|TRBD2|TRBJ2-7|14|TRBV29-1
TGCAGCGTTTCTAGCGGGGGCCCGACCTACGAGCAGTACTTC
CSVSSGGPTYEQYF
>medium-sized|TRBD2|TRBJ2-5|13|TRBV4-3
TGCGCCAGCAGCCAAAGCGGGAAAGAGACCCAGTACTTC
CASSQSGKETQYF
>medium-sized|.|TRBJ1-1|11|TRBV16
TGTGCCAGCAGCCAATCGCCTGAAGCTTTCTTT
CASSQSPEAFF
>large|.|TRBJ2-1|16|TRBV12-3/TRBV12-4
TGTGCCAGCAGTTCGACTGTTAGCGGACACTACAATGAGCAGTTCTTC
CASSSTVSGHYNEQFF
>medium-sized|TRBD2|TRBJ2-7|15|TRBV7-9
TGTGCCAGCAGCGCCTGGACTAGCGGACGATACGAGCAGTACTTC
CASSAWTSGRYEQYF
>medium-sized|.|TRBJ2-5|13|TRBV19
TGTGCCAGTAGTAAGTCATTAAAAGAGACCCAGTACTTC
CASSKSLKETQYF
>large|TRBD2|TRBJ2-3|20|TRBV27
TGTGCCAGCCCCTGTGTGGGACTAGCGGGAGTCGGGGGTTTTACAGATACGCAGTATTTT
CASPCVGLAGVGGFTDTQYF
>medium-sized|.|TRBJ2-1|17|TRBV7-6
TGTGCCAGCAGCTTAGTTGTCGGGACCGCATCCTACAATGAGCAGTTCTTC
CASSLVVGTASYNEQFF
>.|TRBD2|TRBJ2-5|16|TRBV11-2
TGTGCCAGCAGCTTGGGACTAGCGGGAGTGGGAGAGACCCAGTACTTC
CASSLGLAGVGETQYF
>.|TRBD1|TRBJ2-5|15|TRBV20-1
TGCAGTGCTAGAGATTCGGGACAGTGGACAGAGACCCAGTACTTC
CSARDSGQWTETQYF
>medium-sized|TRBD2|TRBJ2-1|16|TRBV5-1
TGCGCCAGCAGCTTATCTAGCGGGAGGGAAATCGATGAGCAGTTCTTC
CASSLSSGREIDEQFF
>medium-sized|.|TRBJ2-7|13|TRBV5-6
TGTGCCAGCAGCTTTGACACCTCCTACGAGCAGTACTTC
CASSFDTSYEQYF
>medium-sized|TRBD2|TRBJ2-7|16|TRBV6-5
TGTGCCAGCAGTTACGGGAGTACTAGCGGGAGGGTCGAGCAGTACTTC
CASSYGSTSGRVEQYF
>.|TRBD2|TRBJ2-1|15|TRBV7-9
TGTGCCAGCAGCTCTGGCGAACTAGCGGGAGATGAGCAGTTCTTC
CASSSGELAGDEQFF
>few|.|TRBJ1-6|15|TRBV20-1
TGCAGTGCTAGTCCAGGCAGCTTAGAGGATTCACCCCTCCACTTT
CSASPGSLEDSPLHF
>.|TRBD2|TRBJ2-1|15|TRBV20-1
TGCAGTGCTAGAGGTTCGGCTAGCGGTTACAATGAGCAGTTCTTC
CSARGSASGYNEQFF
>medium-sized|.|TRBJ2-1|15|TRBV5-4
TGTGCCAGCAGCTTGTTTACGGGTGGGTACAATGAGCAGTTCTTC
CASSLFTGGYNEQFF
>medium-sized|.|TRBJ2-7|15|TRBV9
TGTGCCAGCAGCGTAGCTCCTACGCGAGGTGGCGAGCAGTACTTC
CASSVAPTRGGEQYF
>medium-sized|TRBD1|TRBJ1-1|14|TRBV20-1
TGCAGTGCTAGGCGGGACAGGGTGGAGGGAGAAGCTTTCTTT
CSARRDRVEGEAFF
>medium-sized|.|TRBJ1-5|15|TRBV4-1
TGCGCCAGCAGCCAAGACGGGACACAGCAGCAGCCCCAGCATTTT
CASSQDGTQQQPQHF